What follows describes a single T cell receptor beta chain. Whole blood that had not been fractionated was the source of extracted total RNA. The entry originates in a study of human T cells and chemical hapten exposure. On the study more broadly: Per-sample TCR yield variability stemmed mainly from small pooled library volume differences.

For the library, individual cDNA molecules each received unique molecular identifiers. TCRdb reprocessed the 5' RACE reads with MiXCR, giving one entry per CDR3 protein. Of more than 75,000 distinct CDR3 sequences in the sample, less than 20% are singletons; the top ten hold approximately 7%. Per germline, CDR1 SGDLS and CDR2 YYNGEE. V lost 4 bases, J lost 0 bases, and 9 bases lay in between. The CDR3 covers 14 residues. This receptor was taken from a female donor in good health. The gene calls are TRBV9 and TRBJ2-3; D is perhaps TRBD1 (6 bases). The CDR3 loop reads CASSWDTSTDTQYF. The CDR3 nucleotides read TGTGCCAGCAGCTGGGACACTAGCACAGATACGCAGTATTTT.